A selection of T cell receptor beta chains follows, all from one sample in a study of shared T cell receptors in the human thymus. The data were produced by immunoSEQ multiplex PCR, yet TCRdb's version contains in-frame clones alone and is incomplete. The sample comprises approximately 580,000 clones, around 78% of which are singletons, and about 0.012% rests with the top ten. These data were also filed under a second study, of human thymus T cells.

Sample: thymocytes. Receptor source: a boy under two years old with a congenital heart defect. Both conserved end residues are trimmed from each CDR3. The order of the fields is V gene, CDR3 protein.

V gene: TRBV28; CDR3 protein: ASSSALPLSGTSGFTEQF
V gene: TRBV28; CDR3 protein: ASSLPPRTSGSLDEQF
V gene: TRBV2; CDR3 protein: ASTGGIPDTQY
V gene: TRBV29-1; CDR3 protein: SVVGQPENTEAF
V gene: TRBV30; CDR3 protein: AWSPSGNYEQY
V gene: TRBV27; CDR3 protein: ASSFGGESFYEQY
V gene: TRBV13; CDR3 protein: ASSYQQGRLADSYEQY
V gene: TRBV2; CDR3 protein: ASSRQGPYEQY
V gene: TRBV7-8; CDR3 protein: ASSFGPRDSYGYT
V gene: TRBV27; CDR3 protein: ASSTKREGHEQY
V gene: TRBV30; CDR3 protein: AWRVEDEQY
V gene: TRBV4-3; CDR3 protein: ASSQDRTSGVEETQY
V gene: TRBV20-1; CDR3 protein: SARVRSRQF
V gene: TRBV28; CDR3 protein: ASSPTSGSSSYEQY
V gene: TRBV5-4; CDR3 protein: ASSLARSNTEAF
V gene: TRBV6-1; CDR3 protein: ASTRQAYEQY
V gene: TRBV19; CDR3 protein: ASSALAGGSYEQY
V gene: TRBV30; CDR3 protein: AWAPRRSSYNSPLH
V gene: TRBV29-1; CDR3 protein: SVETSGRPPSYEQY
V gene: TRBV7-7; CDR3 protein: ASSRTRGNVDTQY
V gene: TRBV4-1; CDR3 protein: ASSQASRDRDYEQY
V gene: TRBV5-1; CDR3 protein: ASSPGTSGLRTDTQY